Following are 5 T cell receptor beta chains from one sample sequenced in a study of liver allograft versus peripheral blood T cells. Study details: Transplanted-liver and recipient peripheral blood T cell receptor repertoires were compared.

A single record per CDR3 protein comes from TCRdb applying MiXCR to the reads. Of fewer than 13,000 distinct CDR3 sequences listed, roughly 18% are singletons. These receptors were taken from a human patient who had a liver transplant. Some T cells may be provided by the graft donor.

This clonotype has ten or more counts. This chain uses TRBV19 with TRBJ1-1, with D maybe TRBD1 (6 bases). The V end was cut by 6 bases, the J end by 1 base, with 12 bases between. Germline assignment: CDR1 LNHDA and CDR2 SQIVND (reference sequence). CDR3 size: 14 residues. Written as DNA, the CDR3 is TGTGCCAGTAGACTCGGGACAAGGAACACTGAAGCTTTCTTT. Residues: CASRLGTRNTEAFF. Full variable domain (rest looked up from reference TRBV19 and TRBJ1-1): DGGITQSPKYLFRKEGQNVTLSCEQNLNHDAMYWYRQDPGQGLRLIYYSQIVNDFQKGDIAEGYSVSREKKESFPLTVTSAQKNPTAFYLCASRLGTRNTEAFFGQGTRLTVV.

This chain connects TRBV6-6 to TRBJ2-7, with D tentatively TRBD2 (5 bases). V lost 6 bases and J 6 bases, leaving 15 bases between the germline ends. CDR1 is MNHNY and CDR2 is SVGAGI in the germline V gene (reference sequence). The CDR3 loop spans 13 amino acids. In DNA form, the CDR3 reads TGTGCCAGCAGCACTAGGTCCCCCCTCGAGCAGTACTTC. Residues: CASSTRSPLEQYF.

The chain recombines TRBV27 with TRBJ1-1, with D possibly matching TRBD1 (6 bases). This CDR3 is 14 amino acids long. In germline, CDR1 is MNHEY, CDR2 SMNVEV (reference sequence). V lost 5 bases, J lost 1 base, and 11 bases lay in between. CDR3 amino acids: CASSLRGANTEAFF. The CDR3 DNA reads as TGTGCCAGCAGTCTGCGGGGGGCGAACACTGAAGCTTTCTTT.

This clonotype is categorized as medium-sized. This rearrangement joins TRBV6-6 to TRBJ1-3, with no clear D. There are 15 residues in the CDR3. Trimming took 5 bases from V and 0 from J, leaving 11 bases between them. In germline, CDR1 is MNHNY, CDR2 SVGAGI (reference sequence). The CDR3 DNA is TGTGCCAGCAGTATAAACGGCCTCTCTGGAAACACCATATATTTT. Protein: CASSINGLSGNTIYF.

This clonotype was picked up a small number of times. The V and J genes are TRBV7-9 and TRBJ1-2; no clear D gene. CDR1 and CDR2 from the germline V gene are SEHNR and FQNEAQ (reference sequence). This CDR3 is 14 amino acids long. Trimming left V 4 bases short and J 4 bases short, with 13 bases between. This CDR3 reads CASSYEDWSYGYTF. CDR3 DNA: TGTGCCAGCAGCTATGAGGACTGGAGCTATGGCTACACCTTC.